One sample yielded the 16 T cell receptor beta chains listed below, sequenced in a study of T and B cells in COVID-19 patients. Multiplex PCR with BIOMED2 TRB-A/B primer pools amplified TRB rearrangements. TCRdb analysed the multiplex PCR reads with MiXCR anew, one entry per CDR3 protein. The repertoire includes 20,000 or so distinct CDR3 sequences, 30% to 45% of them detected once, and more than 15% sits in the top ten. Blood genomic DNA input for TRB amplification was about 240-550 ng. Sequencing was carried out using blood. These receptor sequences come from a human donor with active COVID-19.

This chain links TRBV20-1 with TRBJ2-7; the match to TRBD2 covers 13 bases. This CDR3 contains 15 residues. V lost 5 bases to trimming and J lost 3 bases; unmatched junction nucleotides: 7. Per the germline V gene, CDR1 is DFQATT and CDR2 is SNEGSKA (reference sequence). The CDR3 protein is CSAQKGTSGVYEQYV. CDR3 sequence (DNA): TGCAGTGCTCAGAAAGGGACTAGCGGGGTCTACGAGCAGTACGTC.

The chain has TRBV19 and TRBJ1-6; TRBD1 matches 8 bases. V dropped 2 bases and J dropped 7; count of bases not matched to a gene: 7. The CDR3 has 16 residues. Germline V gives CDR1 LNHDA, CDR2 SQIVND (reference sequence). The CDR3 loop reads CASSIPGQGRNSPLHF. For the CDR3, the DNA is TGTGCCAGTAGTATACCCGGACAGGGAAGGAATTCACCCCTCCACTTT.

The genes are TRBV5-4 and TRBJ2-7, with D uncertain. Germline assignment: CDR1 SGHNT and CDR2 YYREEE (reference sequence). This CDR3 is 13 amino acids long. Trimming pared 2 bases from V and 2 bases from J, leaving 8 bases between. CDR3 coding DNA: TGTGCCAGCAGCTTCGGTGGGGCCTACGAGCAGTACGTC. Protein sequence: CASSFGGAYEQYV.

The CDR3 sequence is CASSMIGRVGNTEAFF. The CDR3 DNA is TGTGCCAGTAGTATGATCGGGAGGGTAGGGAACACTGAAGCTTTCTTT. The J gene is TRBJ1-1, the V gene TRBV19, with no clear D. The CDR3 extends over 16 amino acids. Germline V CDR1 and CDR2: LNHDA, SQIVND (reference sequence). V was pared by 3 bases and J by 1 base, with 15 bases between.

In its sample, this clonotype was seen a few times. The rearrangement joins TRBV13 to TRBJ2-1; a possible D gene is TRBD2 (6 bases). The CDR3 consists of 16 residues. CDR1 is PRHDT and CDR2 is FYEKMQ in the germline V gene (reference sequence). The germline V and J ends were trimmed by 1 base and 5 bases, with 15 bases remaining between them. The CDR3 DNA follows: TGTGCCAGCAGCTTAGTAGGTGGGGGGTATGACAATGAGCAGTTCTTC. Residues: CASSLVGGGYDNEQFF.

This clonotype has only a few counts. The chain combines TRBV27 with TRBJ2-7; D is perhaps TRBD2 (5 bases). Trimming cost V 8 bases and J 3 bases, with 14 bases left between them. The CDR3 covers 13 residues. Germline V gene lookup returns CDR1 MNHEY and CDR2 SMNVEV (reference sequence). In DNA, the CDR3 is TGTGCCAGCGGACTGGGCAGAAACTACGAGCAGTACTTC. Protein sequence: CASGLGRNYEQYF.

V and J are TRBV27 and TRBJ1-2; D is possibly TRBD1 (5 bases). The CDR3 spans 15 residues. V shed 5 bases and J shed 7 bases, with 20 bases lying between them. From germline, CDR1 is MNHEY and CDR2 SMNVEV (reference sequence). The CDR3 DNA is TGTGCCAGCAGTCCGTCCCCCAGGGTTAAGAGTGGCTACACCTTC. Amino acids: CASSPSPRVKSGYTF.

The CDR3 region is CSVGSLAYGYTF. For the CDR3, the DNA is TGCAGCGTTGGAAGCTTAGCCTATGGCTACACCTTC. This chain links TRBV29-1 with TRBJ1-2; D remains unclear. This CDR3 is built from 12 residues. Germline assignment: CDR1 SQVTM and CDR2 ANQGSEA. Between the trimmed V and J ends, which lost 4 bases and 4 bases, there was a span of 10 bases. The variable domain in full, with the rest retrieved from reference TRBV29-1 and TRBJ1-2, is SAVISQKPSRDICQRGTSLTIQCQVDSQVTMMFWYRQQPGQSLTLIATANQGSEATYESGFVIDKFPISRPNLTFSTLTVSNMSPEDSSIYLCSVGSLAYGYTFGSGTRLTVV.

This chain uses TRBV27 with TRBJ1-6; D may be TRBD1 (5 bases). The CDR3 totals 15 residues. CDR1 and CDR2 (germline): MNHEY, SMNVEV (reference sequence). V lost 5 bases and J 6 bases, leaving 14 bases between the germline ends. The CDR3 spells CASSPLLGPNSPLHF. The DNA for the CDR3 is TGTGCCAGCAGTCCCCTTTTGGGGCCTAATTCACCCCTCCACTTT.

The chain uses TRBV7-6 and TRBJ2-5; 7 bases agree with TRBD1. CDR1 is SGHVS and CDR2 is FNYEAQ in the germline V gene. CDR3 size: 16 residues. V shed 6 bases and J 2 bases; nucleotides not matched to a gene: 12. CDR3 sequence reads: CASRPAGGIVQETQYF. The DNA of the CDR3 is TGTGCCAGCAGACCCGCAGGGGGAATCGTACAAGAGACCCAGTACTTC.

This chain connects TRBV18 to TRBJ2-7; either TRBD1 or TRBD2 may supply D (6 bases each). The CDR3 has 15 amino acids. The germline gives CDR1 KGHSH, CDR2 LQKENI. V shed 3 bases and J shed 8 bases, with 20 bases lying between them. For the CDR3, the DNA is TGTGCCAGCTCACCCTCGCGGGACACCTCCCGCCAGCAGTACTTC. It is translated as CASSPSRDTSRQQYF.

The V and J genes are TRBV20-1 and TRBJ2-3, with TRBD2 identical over 14 bases. This CDR3 is built from 17 residues. Losses at the gene ends were 0 bases for V and 4 bases for J; bases not matched to a gene: 6. The germline V gene encodes CDR1 DFQATT and CDR2 SNEGSKA (reference sequence). In DNA, the CDR3 is TGCAGTGCTAGAGACCCACGACTAGCGGGGGGGCCAGATACGCAGTATTTT. As protein: CSARDPRLAGGPDTQYF.

The chain couples TRBV2 to TRBJ2-1; D might be TRBD1 or TRBD2, each matching 5 bases. Trimming took 8 bases from V and 10 from J, leaving 15 bases between them. The CDR3 has 12 residues. Germline values: CDR1 SNHLY, CDR2 FYNNEI. CDR3 in amino acids: CASGTRVGEQFF. DNA for the CDR3: TGTGCCAGCGGGACCAGGGTGGGGGAGCAGTTCTTC.

The chain has TRBV19 and TRBJ2-2, with D maybe TRBD1 (6 bases). V shed 7 bases and J shed 3 bases, with 15 bases lying between them. The germline gives CDR1 LNHDA, CDR2 SQIVND (reference sequence). The CDR3 has 15 amino acids. DNA for the CDR3: TGTGCCAGTACGGCAGGGGCCGACCACACCGGGGAGCTGTTTTTT. Protein product: CASTAGADHTGELFF.

The rearrangement uses TRBV20-1 and TRBJ2-1, with D tentatively TRBD1 (7 bases). Germline values: CDR1 DFQATT, CDR2 SNEGSKA (reference sequence). This CDR3 contains 15 residues. V was trimmed by 1 base and J by 7 bases, leaving 17 bases between them. CDR3 nucleotide sequence: TGCAGTGCTAGAGCTGGACAGGCGGGATTGAATGAGCAGTTCTTC. This gives the protein CSARAGQAGLNEQFF.

This clonotype was detected a few times. The rearrangement links TRBV19 to TRBJ1-1, with D possibly TRBD1 on 5 matching bases. Trimming left V 7 bases short and J 1 base short, with 13 bases between. The CDR3 covers 14 residues. From germline, CDR1 is LNHDA and CDR2 SQIVND (reference sequence). The CDR3 sequence: CASKLGGRNTEAFF. In nucleotides, the CDR3 is TGTGCCAGTAAGTTGGGGGGGAGGAACACTGAAGCTTTCTTT.